Listed here are 10 T cell receptor beta chains from one sample, sequenced in a study of T cell responses to AZD1222 COVID-19 vaccine. Sequenced by immunoSEQ multiplex PCR; TCRdb stores in-frame clones only, minus some. Among roughly 79,000 clones listed, around four fifths were seen once. This sample comprised peripheral blood, obtained on day 0 of AZD1222 vaccination. The receptors shown here come from an adult in good health.

This chain connects TRBV9 to TRBJ1-1, with D hard to call. CDR1 and CDR2 from the germline V gene are SGDLS and YYNGEE. Trimming removed 4 bases at V and 1 base at J, with 11 bases between. The CDR3 contains 14 residues. CDR3 nucleotides: TGTGCCAGCAGCCCCCGGCCTCCGAACACTGAAGCTTTCTTT. Translated, it gives CASSPRPPNTEAFF.

V usage is TRBV5-8 and J usage is TRBJ1-5; 7 bases fit TRBD1. Germline V CDR1 and CDR2: SGHTS, YDEGEE. The CDR3 loop spans 16 amino acids. With V trimmed by 1 base and J by 4 bases, 8 bases remained unmatched. CDR3 nucleotides: TGTGCCAGCAGCTTGTGGCCCACAGGGGCTAATCAGCCCCAGCATTTT. Translated: CASSLWPTGANQPQHF.

J is TRBJ2-4 and V is TRBV18, with D possibly matching TRBD1 (5 bases). Germline V CDR1 and CDR2: KGHSH, LQKENI. V was shortened by 2 bases and J by 9 bases, with 14 bases between the two germline ends. CDR3 length: 14 residues. The CDR3 reads CASSPERQGGIQYF. The CDR3 DNA reads TGTGCCAGCTCACCAGAAAGGCAGGGCGGCATTCAGTACTTC.

The rearrangement uses TRBV21-1 and TRBJ1-5; TRBD1, the table's D call, lacks a check against the DNA. TRBV21-1 is a pseudogene. The CDR3 is 17 amino acids. The CDR3 spells CASSSSLDRGLGQPQHF. The CDR3 nucleotides read TGTGCCAGCAGCAGTTCCCTTGACAGGGGGCTAGGGCAGCCCCAGCATTTT.

The V and J genes are TRBV12-3 or TRBV12-4 and TRBJ2-5; weak D call: TRBD2 (5 bases). This CDR3 contains 12 residues. V lost 3 bases and J lost 8, with 10 bases in between. CDR3 amino acids: CASSFYRGTQYF. CDR3 sequence (DNA): TGTGCCAGCAGTTTTTATCGGGGAACCCAGTACTTC.

The V gene is TRBV10-3, the J gene TRBJ2-7; 14 bases fit TRBD2. The CDR3 runs 17 residues. V shed 3 bases, J shed 5 bases, and the junction held 9 bases outside the gene matches. Germline lookup yields CDR1 ENHRY and CDR2 SYGVKD. CDR3 residues: CAISEKGLAGASHEQYF. In DNA, the CDR3 is TGTGCCATCAGTGAAAAGGGACTAGCGGGAGCCAGCCACGAGCAGTACTTC.

The chain couples TRBV6-6 to TRBJ1-3; D remains unclear. V lost 4 bases, J lost 2 bases, and 9 bases lay in between. The CDR3 is made up of 14 amino acids. The germline CDR1 and CDR2 sequences are MNHNY and SVGAGI (reference sequence). The CDR3 nucleotides read TGTGCCAGCAGTTCTCCCGCGGCTGGAAACACCATATATTTT. It specifies CASSSPAAGNTIYF.

The genes are TRBV7-9 and TRBJ2-1, with D uncertain. Germline V gene sequence: CDR1 SEHNR, CDR2 FQNEAQ (reference sequence). Trimming stripped 3 bases from V and 5 bases from J, with 11 bases between. CDR3 size: 14 residues. Here the CDR3 reads CASSFGGANNEQFF. The CDR3 DNA is TGTGCCAGCAGCTTTGGCGGAGCTAACAATGAGCAGTTCTTC.

The count of this clone is one. The chain couples TRBV6-4 to TRBJ2-3, with D perhaps TRBD2 (5 bases). Per germline, CDR1 MRHNA and CDR2 SNTAGT. Deletions cut 5 bases from V and 2 bases from J, with 11 bases between. This CDR3 spans 14 amino acids. For the CDR3, the DNA is TGTGCCAGCAGTCCGGGAACTCACACAGATACGCAGTATTTT. Protein sequence: CASSPGTHTDTQYF.

Concerning this clone itself: This CDR3 is also generated by other DNA sequences in the sample. The rearrangement joins TRBV6-5 to TRBJ2-7; tentatively, D is TRBD1 (6 bases). Trimming removed 6 bases at V and 4 bases at J, with 13 bases between. Germline CDR1 is MNHEY and CDR2 is SVGAGI. The CDR3 covers 13 residues. The chain's CDR3 is CASRTGLGYEQYF. Written as DNA, the CDR3 is TGTGCCAGCAGAACAGGGTTAGGGTACGAGCAGTACTTC.